These 3 T cell receptor beta chains share one sample of origin, sequenced in a study of shared clonotypes between healthy human individuals. Some clones are missing from TCRdb's copy, which holds only in-frame ones; the method was immunoSEQ multiplex PCR. The table lists more than 850,000 clones, around three quarters of them singletons. Specimen: memory CD4+ T cells from PBMCs. Subset defined: CD45RA-negative fraction. These receptors came from a man between 18 and 35 years old in good health. Some clones in this sample may be carry-over from other donors' samples.

The V and J genes are TRBV25-1 and TRBJ2-1, with D perhaps matching TRBD1 (5 bases). The CDR3 runs 13 residues. The V gene's germline CDR1 is MGHDK and CDR2 SYGVNS. Trimming removed 5 bases at V and 7 bases at J, with 12 bases between. CDR3 sequence: CASSTYQGNEQFF. CDR3 DNA sequence: TGTGCCAGCAGTACATACCAGGGTAATGAGCAGTTCTTC.

With regard to this clone: Other DNA sequences in the same sample also yield this CDR3. The gene calls are TRBV5-1 and TRBJ1-4, with D tentatively TRBD1 (6 bases). V was clipped by 2 bases and J by 5 bases, with 10 bases between them. Germline CDR1 and CDR2: SGHRS and YFSETQ. The CDR3 runs 14 residues. Here the CDR3 reads CASSLGTGNEKLFF. The DNA for the CDR3 is TGCGCCAGCAGCTTAGGAACAGGGAATGAAAAACTGTTTTTT.

This clone has just a few counts. The chain uses TRBV6-6 and TRBJ2-4, with TRBD1 matching 12 bases. In germline, CDR1 is MNHNY, CDR2 SVGAGI (reference sequence). This CDR3 contains 15 residues. Unmatched junction bases numbered 7, after V lost 7 bases and J lost 6 bases. CDR3 sequence reads: CASNRDRGPGNIQYF. CDR3 nucleotide sequence: TGTGCCAGCAACCGGGACAGGGGGCCGGGAAACATTCAGTACTTC.